This TCR beta chain appears in the sequencing data of a study of OX40 agonist ivuxolimab in advanced cancers. Concerning the study at large: Ivuxolimab was a fully human IgG2 agonistic monoclonal antibody targeting the costimulatory receptor OX40 (CD134). Intravenous ivuxolimab was administered to patients every 2 weeks at six dose levels: 0.01, 0.1, 0.3, 1.5, 3 and 10 mg/kg. Of the 52 patients in dose escalation, 19 had hepatocellular carcinoma, some 15 had melanoma, 9 had renal cell carcinoma and 9 had head and neck cancer. In the dose-escalation cohort, more than 75% of patients were male, and the mean age was roughly 60 years, with a range of roughly 20 to 85. Patients were allowed to have had prior anti-PD-1, anti-PD-L1 or anti-CTLA-4 therapy, and around two fifths of the dose-escalation patients had been treated with checkpoint inhibitors. Partial responses occurred in three dose-escalation patients, of whom one had hepatocellular carcinoma and two had cutaneous melanoma. The purpose of peripheral TCRbeta sequencing was to test whether ivuxolimab changed TCR sequence diversity and led to clonal T-cell expansion. The paper describes the monotherapy dose-escalation part (N ≈ 52 patients) of the phase I trial of ivuxolimab. Paper-wide results and their limitations: Clonal expansion of both CD4+ and CD8+ blood T cells was observed from baseline to week 6 at doses 0.1 to 3.0 mg/kg. After ivuxolimab, CD8+ T cells had more expanded clones than CD4+ T cells on average. Partial responders in the 0.1-3.0 mg/kg groups had among the lowest normalized peripheral clonal expansion, especially among CD8+ T cells. Low levels of normalized T-cell clonal expansion were also shown by some nonresponding patients. The antigen specificity of the clonally expanded peripheral T cells was not determined.

At the junction V is shortened by 5 bases and J by 3 bases; bases outside the gene matches: 7. The CDR3 has 16 amino acids, counting the end cysteine and phenylalanine. Left in the record is the CDR3 DNA by itself, 48 bases read in frame from the first base. From the germline V gene, CDR1 is SGHTA and CDR2 is FQGTGA. On this clone itself: Its antigen is still unknown. No much larger clone is present one base from it, and per-base qualities are unavailable.

Genomic DNA was extracted from sorted cells for sequencing of the TCRbeta CDR3 region. The immunoSEQ Assay was used to sequence the TCRbeta CDR3 regions. In TCRdb, the immuneACCESS table is reduced to in-frame sequences with V and J assigned. These tables do not hold every clone; where another copy was compared, an unresolved V gene accounts for under half, and the others remain unexplained. Within this sample are approximately 66,000 clones, with under 85% of them counted one time only. Clones ranked in the top ten supply around 3.5% of the sample. Patients with a history of autoimmune disease or receiving systemic immunosuppression were excluded from the trial. In every dose cohort, peripheral blood was drawn for TCR sequencing at baseline, cycle 4 day 1, and cycle 7 day 1. The samples were drawn from a first-in-human, open-label, multicenter phase I dose-escalation trial of ivuxolimab. The trial enrolled adults with locally advanced or metastatic head and neck squamous cell, hepatocellular, melanoma or renal cell carcinoma. CD4+ and CD8+ T cells were sorted separately from peripheral blood before TCR sequencing.

This TCR derives from an adult with an advanced solid tumor such as melanoma, head and neck, liver or kidney cancer. The sequencing here drew on CD4+ or CD8+ T cells sorted from blood, taken in a trial of the OX40 agonist ivuxolimab. The rearrangement joined TRBV7-3 to TRBJ2-2, with 9 junctional bases fitting TRBD1. For the CDR3, the sequence is CASSTYRGRDTGELFF. The sequenced DNA is TGTGCCAGCAGCACCTACAGGGGGCGCGACACCGGGGAGCTGTTTTTT.